These 2 T cell receptor beta chains were all obtained from the same sample, sequenced in a study of T cells in Graves' hyperthyroidism and ophthalmopathy. TCR beta CDR3 sequences were amplified from RNA transcripts. A set of HTBI primers served as the primers for a first-round RT-PCR of the TCR CDR3. Each CDR3 protein gets one entry after TCRdb re-called the multiplex PCR reads with MiXCR. The sample has some 530,000 distinct CDR3 sequences; 22% are singletons. Sequenced material: blood. Source of these receptors: an older woman with Graves' ophthalmopathy.

The V and J genes are TRBV24-1 and TRBJ2-2, with D unclear. The CDR3 runs 12 residues. V lost 4 bases and J 10 bases, leaving 9 bases between the germline ends. The germline V gene has CDR1 KGHDR and CDR2 SFDVKD. CDR3 protein: CATSDRVVELFF. Here the CDR3 DNA reads TGTGCCACCAGTGACCGAGTGGTGGAGCTGTTTTTT.

This clonotype was observed a few times. The V gene is TRBV6-1, the J gene TRBJ2-7; 7 bases line up with TRBD2. J lost 4 bases, V lost 7 bases, and 10 bases had no gene match. This CDR3 is built from 14 residues. CDR1 is MNHNS, CDR2 SASEGT, per germline. The CDR3 bases are TGTGCCAGCAAACTAGCGCCCGCCCCTTACGAGCAGTACTTC. Translation: CASKLAPAPYEQYF.